These 14 T cell receptor beta chains were all obtained from the same sample, sequenced in a study of Tregs in tolerant kidney transplant recipients. Only in-frame clones appear in the TCRdb table, and some are missing; sequencing was by immunoSEQ multiplex PCR. The sample holds 200,000 to 300,000 clones, about 80% seen once. The sequencing input was CD4+ T cells from blood. All receptors derive from a human donor in good health.

The chain links TRBV5-1 to TRBJ1-2; D is unresolved. Germline values: CDR1 SGHRS, CDR2 YFSETQ. V shed 5 bases and J shed 0 bases, with 14 bases lying between them. This CDR3 has 15 amino acids. CDR3 nucleotides: TGCGCCAGCAGGGACTCCAGTGGGGCTAACTATGGCTACACCTTC. This gives the protein CASRDSSGANYGYTF.

This clone has only one observation. The rearrangement links TRBV5-1 to TRBJ1-6; 7 positions agree with TRBD1. Germline CDR1 reads SGHRS; CDR2 reads YFSETQ. This CDR3 spans 15 amino acids. The J segment lost 10 bases and the V segment lost 4 bases, leaving 11 bases of the junction unmatched. The CDR3 bases are TGCGCCAGCAGCCTGATATGGACAGGCGTCTCACCCCTCCACTTT. Its protein product is CASSLIWTGVSPLHF. Complete variable domain (other parts from reference TRBV5-1 and TRBJ1-6): KAGVTQTPRYLIKTRGQQVTLSCSPISGHRSVSWYQQTPGQGLQFLFEYFSETQRNKGNFPGRFSGRQFSNSRSEMNVSTLELGDSALYLCASSLIWTGVSPLHFGNGTRLTVT.

The chain uses TRBV29-1 and TRBJ1-4; D gene ambiguous. Trimming left V 4 bases short and J 8 bases short, with 17 bases between. CDR1 and CDR2 from the germline V gene are SQVTM and ANQGSEA. The CDR3 spans 14 residues. The CDR3 loop reads CSVATPAAGEKLFF. The CDR3, as DNA: TGCAGCGTTGCCACTCCAGCCGCCGGGGAAAAACTGTTTTTT. Filled out from reference TRBV29-1 and TRBJ1-4, the complete variable domain reads SAVISQKPSRDICQRGTSLTIQCQVDSQVTMMFWYRQQPGQSLTLIATANQGSEATYESGFVIDKFPISRPNLTFSTLTVSNMSPEDSSIYLCSVATPAAGEKLFFGSGTQLSVL.

V is TRBV11-3 and J is TRBJ2-3; 9 nucleotides align to TRBD2. Germline V gene data show CDR1 as SGHNT and CDR2 as YENEEA. The CDR3 extends over 16 amino acids. V gave up 0 bases and J gave up 2 bases; unmatched junction bases: 3. Here the CDR3 DNA reads TGTGCCAGCAGCTTAGACGGCGGGAGGGCCACAGATACGCAGTATTTT. It encodes CASSLDGGRATDTQYF.

The V gene is TRBV7-9, the J gene TRBJ2-1; D is unresolved. Deletions cut 4 bases from V and 10 bases from J, with 8 bases between. CDR3 length equals 11 residues. CDR1 is SEHNR, CDR2 FQNEAQ, per germline (reference sequence). The CDR3 reads CASSSRWEQFF. The CDR3 nucleotides are TGTGCCAGCAGCTCCCGCTGGGAGCAGTTCTTC. The entire variable domain, with the rest obtained from reference TRBV7-9 and TRBJ2-1, is as follows: DTGVSQNPRHKITKRGQNVTFRCDPISEHNRLYWYRQTLGQGPEFLTYFQNEAQLEKSRLLSDRFSAERPKGSFSTLEIQRTEQGDSAMYLCASSSRWEQFFGPGTRLTVL.

The chain is built from TRBV7-8 and TRBJ1-1; D may be TRBD1 (5 bases). V lost 3 bases and J 5 bases, leaving 16 bases between the germline ends. CDR1 and CDR2 (germline): SGHVS, FQNEAQ. The CDR3 contains 15 residues. CDR3 in DNA: TGTGCCAGCAGCTTCGTACAACGCGGGGGGACTGAAGCTTTCTTT. Translation gives CASSFVQRGGTEAFF.

V is TRBV15 and J is TRBJ2-2; D is undetermined. Germline CDR1 LNHNV, CDR2 YYDKDF (reference sequence). CDR3 length equals 16 residues. The ends were cut back, 1 base at V and 5 bases at J, with 14 bases in the middle. In DNA form, the CDR3 reads TGTGCCACCAGCAGAGTGGTCACCTCTGGGACCGGGGAGCTGTTTTTT. It is translated as CATSRVVTSGTGELFF.

CDR3 bases: TGTGCCAGCAGTGACAGAAACTCCTACAATGAGCAGTTCTTC. Its translation: CASSDRNSYNEQFF. The chain joins TRBV2 to TRBJ2-1; no clear D. The germline gives CDR1 SNHLY, CDR2 FYNNEI. V gave up 3 bases and J gave up 0 bases, with 6 bases separating them. The CDR3 runs 14 residues.

The sample holds one count of this clone. The chain couples TRBV9 to TRBJ2-3; tentatively, D is TRBD1 (7 bases). The CDR3 contains 15 residues. Germline V gives CDR1 SGDLS, CDR2 YYNGEE. V was cut by 3 bases and J by 2 bases, with 13 bases left in between. The CDR3 DNA is TGTGCCAGCAGCGGCAGGGGGGACCCCACAGATACGCAGTATTTT. Residues: CASSGRGDPTDTQYF.

The chain has TRBV4-1 and TRBJ2-3, with D unclear. The V end was cut by 0 bases, the J end by 8 bases, with 6 bases between. Germline V gene data show CDR1 as MGHRA and CDR2 as YSYEKL. The CDR3 consists of 12 residues. This chain's CDR3 is CASSQDPGTQYF. The CDR3 bases are TGCGCCAGCAGCCAAGATCCGGGTACGCAGTATTTT.

The rearrangement joins TRBV13 to TRBJ2-6; TRBD1 matches at 7 bases. The CDR3 length is 15 residues. Germline V gene lookup returns CDR1 PRHDT and CDR2 FYEKMQ (reference sequence). V gave up 3 bases and J gave up 2 bases; unmatched junction bases: 1. CDR3 DNA: TGTGCCAGCAGCTTGCAGGGGGCTGGGGCCAACGTCCTGACTTTC. Translated: CASSLQGAGANVLTF. The variable domain in full, with the rest retrieved from reference TRBV13 and TRBJ2-6, is AAGVIQSPRHLIKEKRETATLKCYPIPRHDTVYWYQQGPGQDPQFLISFYEKMQSDKGSIPDRFSAQQFSDYHSELNMSSLELGDSALYFCASSLQGAGANVLTFGAGSRLTVL.

The chain recombines TRBV4-1 with TRBJ1-1; possibly TRBD1 for D (5 bases). Germline V gene lookup returns CDR1 MGHRA and CDR2 YSYEKL. The germline V and J ends were trimmed by 1 base and 6 bases, with 12 bases remaining between them. The CDR3 is 14 amino acids. Written as DNA, the CDR3 is TGCGCCAGCAGCCAAGTTGGGGGGAGGGCTGAAGCTTTCTTT. Translated, it gives CASSQVGGRAEAFF.

V gene TRBV5-1 combines with J gene TRBJ2-3, with 9 bases fitting TRBD1. Germline lookup yields CDR1 SGHRS and CDR2 YFSETQ. Trimming removed 0 bases from V and 1 base from J; junction bases left unmatched: 0. CDR3 length equals 15 residues. The CDR3 is CASSLGDRGTDTQYF. The CDR3 DNA follows: TGCGCCAGCAGCTTGGGGGACAGGGGCACAGATACGCAGTATTTT.

The gene calls are TRBV5-1 and TRBJ2-7; tentatively, D is TRBD1 (6 bases). V lost 4 bases to trimming and J lost 2 bases, with 13 bases between them. The V gene's germline CDR1 is SGHRS and CDR2 YFSETQ. The CDR3 spans 14 residues. CDR3 region: CASSISRGTYEQYF. In DNA form, the CDR3 reads TGCGCCAGCAGCATTTCCAGGGGAACCTACGAGCAGTACTTC.